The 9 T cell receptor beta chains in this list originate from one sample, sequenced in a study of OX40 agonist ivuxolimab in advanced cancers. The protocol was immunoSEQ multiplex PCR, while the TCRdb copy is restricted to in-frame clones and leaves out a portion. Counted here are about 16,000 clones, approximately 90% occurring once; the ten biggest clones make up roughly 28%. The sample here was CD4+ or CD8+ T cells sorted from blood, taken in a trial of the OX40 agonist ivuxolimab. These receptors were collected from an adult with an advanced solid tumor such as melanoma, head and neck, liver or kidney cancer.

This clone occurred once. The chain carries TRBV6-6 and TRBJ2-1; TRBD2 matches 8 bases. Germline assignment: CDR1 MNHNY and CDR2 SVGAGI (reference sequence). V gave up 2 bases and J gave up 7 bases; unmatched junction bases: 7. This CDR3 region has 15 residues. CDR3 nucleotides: TGTGCCAGCAGTTACGACGGGAGGGCCTCTAATGAGCAGTTCTTC. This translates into CASSYDGRASNEQFF.

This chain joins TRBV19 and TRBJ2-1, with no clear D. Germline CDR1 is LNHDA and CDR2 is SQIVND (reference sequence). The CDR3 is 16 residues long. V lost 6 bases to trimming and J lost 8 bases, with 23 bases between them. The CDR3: CASSTVRRNSGDEQFF. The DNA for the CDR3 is TGTGCCAGTAGCACCGTCCGACGAAATAGTGGGGATGAGCAGTTCTTC.

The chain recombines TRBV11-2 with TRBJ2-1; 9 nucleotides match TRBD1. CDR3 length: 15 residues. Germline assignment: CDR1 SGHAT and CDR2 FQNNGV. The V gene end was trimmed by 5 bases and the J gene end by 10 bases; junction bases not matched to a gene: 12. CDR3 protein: CASSPPGTGKREQFF. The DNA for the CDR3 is TGTGCCAGCAGCCCCCCAGGGACAGGGAAGAGAGAGCAGTTCTTC.

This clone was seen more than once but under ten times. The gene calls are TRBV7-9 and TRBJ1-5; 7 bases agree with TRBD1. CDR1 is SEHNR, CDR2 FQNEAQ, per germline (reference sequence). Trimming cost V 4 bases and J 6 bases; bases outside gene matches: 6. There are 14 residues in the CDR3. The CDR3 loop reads CASSSTGLGQPQHF. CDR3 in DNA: TGTGCCAGCAGCTCGACAGGGTTGGGTCAGCCCCAGCATTTT.

This chain's CDR3 is CASTAGANYGYTF. DNA of the CDR3: TGTGCCAGCACGGCAGGAGCTAACTATGGCTACACCTTC. This chain joins TRBV6-5 and TRBJ1-2; D remains unclear. V lost 7 bases, J lost 0 bases, and 9 bases lay in between. CDR1 MNHEY and CDR2 SVGAGI come from the germline V gene. The CDR3 consists of 13 residues.

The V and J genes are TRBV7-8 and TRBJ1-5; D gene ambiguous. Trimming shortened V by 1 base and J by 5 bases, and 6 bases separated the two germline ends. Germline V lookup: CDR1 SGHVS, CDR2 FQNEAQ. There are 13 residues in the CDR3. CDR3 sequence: CASSLGSDQPQHF. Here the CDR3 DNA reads TGTGCCAGCAGCTTAGGTTCCGATCAGCCCCAGCATTTT.

The CDR3 nucleotides read TGTGCCAGCAGTGAAGGAGGGGGTTCAACCGGGGAGCTGTTTTTT. This translates into CASSEGGGSTGELFF. The chain employs TRBV2 and TRBJ2-2, with D possibly matching TRBD1 (6 bases). V shed 1 base and J shed 5 bases, with 11 bases lying between them. Germline values: CDR1 SNHLY, CDR2 FYNNEI. This CDR3 comprises 15 residues. The full variable domain, with the rest looked up from reference TRBV2 and TRBJ2-2, is EPEVTQTPSHQVTQMGQEVILRCVPISNHLYFYWYRQILGQKVEFLVSFYNNEISEKSEIFDDQFSVERPDGSNFTLKIRSTKLEDSAMYFCASSEGGGSTGELFFGEGSRLTVL.

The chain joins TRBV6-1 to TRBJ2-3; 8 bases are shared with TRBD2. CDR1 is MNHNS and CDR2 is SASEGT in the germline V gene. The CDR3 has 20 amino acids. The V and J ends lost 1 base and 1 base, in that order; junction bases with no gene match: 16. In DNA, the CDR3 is TGTGCCAGCAGTGAAGAACGAGCGGGAGTAATTTTAGAGGGCACAGATACGCAGTATTTT. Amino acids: CASSEERAGVILEGTDTQYF.

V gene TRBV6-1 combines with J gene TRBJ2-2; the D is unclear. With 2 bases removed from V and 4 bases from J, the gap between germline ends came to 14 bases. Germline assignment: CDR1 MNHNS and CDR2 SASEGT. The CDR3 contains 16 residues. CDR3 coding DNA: TGTGCCAGCAGTGAACTGATTTCAGGTCCCACCGGGGAGCTGTTTTTT. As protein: CASSELISGPTGELFF.